The entry below describes one TCR beta chain. Many counts were recorded for this clonotype. There is no known antigen for this receptor. No base qualities exist here, and no much larger clone lies one base off it. At the junction V is shortened by 4 bases and J by 0 bases, with 16 bases in between. Inclusive of the bounding cysteine and phenylalanine, the CDR3 is 16 residues long. Only the CDR3 part of the read is kept: 48 bases, read in frame from the first base. Via the germline V gene (reference sequence), CDR1 is DFQATT and CDR2 SNEGSKA. The sample belongs to a study of CD8 T cells in ankylosing spondylitis (dated by TCRdb to about 2017). At the level of the whole study: T cell receptor beta repertoires were profiled in healthy donors and ankylosing spondylitis patients so that disease-linked TCR variants could be found. The full study cohort was made up of about 25 ankylosing spondylitis patients and around 100 healthy donors. Samples of peripheral blood were taken, and for ankylosing spondylitis patients, synovial fluid was collected as well. What the research found in general, with its limitations: A TCR beta motif of roughly 8 highly homologous amino acid variants appeared characteristic of blood from ankylosing spondylitis patients. Some motif variants had previously been reported in the synovial fluid and blood of reactive arthritis patients, which suggests shared mechanisms of disease initiation. A CD8+ phenotype was shown by the disease-linked clones, which were found at relatively low frequencies in peripheral blood. According to the report, matched synovial fluid samples from ankylosing spondylitis patients were significantly enriched for the disease-linked clones.

Sequenced on an Illumina HiSeq 2500. Quantitative 5'-RACE with molecular barcodes was used to prepare TCR beta libraries. The authors' pipeline ran thus. A new computational method based on a probabilistic model of VDJ rearrangement was used to identify disease-linked TCR variants. The public sequencing data were trimmed at Q25 with fastp and processed into clonotypes with MiXCR by TCRdb, which kept only in-frame beta chains. Rows with a matching CDR3 protein are joined into one entry that keeps the most common DNA and genes. TCRdb, rather than the study authors, made the V and J calls. This sample is represented by 220,000 or so distinct CDR3 sequences; over 9.5% of them were singletons. The ten largest clones represent less than 25% of the sample.

Source material: blood, either unsorted or a sorted T cell fraction (not recorded which). In this chain, TRBV20-1 is recombined with TRBJ1-5, and possibly TRBD1, on 5 matching bases. This clonotype was sampled from a male donor with ankylosing spondylitis or in good health (not recorded which). The CDR3 corresponds to CSATVGQGDSNQPQHF. The sequenced DNA is TGCAGTGCTACGGTGGGCCAGGGCGATAGCAATCAGCCCCAGCATTTT.